A few counts support the clone carrying this T cell receptor (beta chain). This sample was included in a study of CD8+ T cells in alopecia areata. Sample treatment: oral pan-JAK inhibitor, 5-10 mg twice daily. The CDR3 consists of 14 residues. The V gene's germline CDR1 is SEHNR and CDR2 FQNEAQ (reference sequence). The J segment lost 6 bases and the V segment lost 3 bases, leaving 8 bases of the junction unmatched. Isolated RNA was reverse transcribed into cDNA used as the sequencing template. The protocol was immunoSEQ multiplex PCR, while the TCRdb copy is restricted to in-frame clones and leaves out a portion. Of about 120,000 clones in the sample, 50% to 55% are singletons; the top ten hold 0.45% to 0.5%.

The chain recombines TRBV7-9 with TRBJ2-7; 7 bases map to TRBD1. The source was CD4+ T cells sorted from blood, collected at week 4, from a patient treated with tofacitinib. This TCR was sampled from a human donor with alopecia areata. The CDR3 sequence is CASSLKGASGEQYF. CDR3 in DNA: TGTGCCAGCAGCTTGAAGGGGGCTTCGGGCGAGCAGTACTTC.